This entry describes one T cell receptor (beta chain). This clonotype was recorded at least ten times. Its antigen remains unidentified. Nothing much larger sits one base from this clone, and base qualities are not available. The data were obtained in a study of T cell repertoires in cytomegalovirus infection (dated by TCRdb to about 2019). For the study in its entirety: Because public TCR beta signatures pointed to carriage of CMV infection together with the matching HLA type, the HLA type of each donor mattered for the analysis.

Sequencing was carried out with an Illumina HiSeq 1500. In TCRdb, the public reads were trimmed at Q25 with fastp and aligned with MiXCR, with productive beta chains retained. Identical CDR3 protein sequences are pooled into one entry, listed with their most common genes and DNA. Present in this sample are around 110,000 distinct CDR3 sequences, roughly 9.1% of which were seen just once. 31% of the sample is held by the ten biggest clonotypes. The investigation overall reported the following: Carriers of CMV infection plus the relevant HLA type were discriminated by the cumulative frequency of public TCR beta family members in the study cohort and in an independent approximately 360-donor cohort. The ex vivo response was dominated by HLA-C-restricted CMV-specific TCR beta clonotypes, which also provided the single most frequent clonotype in two of eight donors.

The CDR3 numbers 12 residues from cysteine through phenylalanine. Only CDR3 DNA remains: 36 bases, in frame from the first base. V loses 2 bases, J loses 3 bases, and the germline ends lie 4 bases apart. The germline V gene provides CDR1 ENHRY and CDR2 SYGVKD. This clonotype originated in a human donor in good health (CMV status not recorded). Some clones in this sample may be carry-over from other donors' samples. The specimen was PBMCs, sequenced either directly or after in vitro stimulation (not recorded which). The rearranged segments are TRBV10-3 and TRBJ1-1, with the D gene uncertain. CDR3 reads: CAISERYTEAFF. DNA sequence: TGTGCCATCAGTGAGAGGTACACTGAAGCTTTCTTT.